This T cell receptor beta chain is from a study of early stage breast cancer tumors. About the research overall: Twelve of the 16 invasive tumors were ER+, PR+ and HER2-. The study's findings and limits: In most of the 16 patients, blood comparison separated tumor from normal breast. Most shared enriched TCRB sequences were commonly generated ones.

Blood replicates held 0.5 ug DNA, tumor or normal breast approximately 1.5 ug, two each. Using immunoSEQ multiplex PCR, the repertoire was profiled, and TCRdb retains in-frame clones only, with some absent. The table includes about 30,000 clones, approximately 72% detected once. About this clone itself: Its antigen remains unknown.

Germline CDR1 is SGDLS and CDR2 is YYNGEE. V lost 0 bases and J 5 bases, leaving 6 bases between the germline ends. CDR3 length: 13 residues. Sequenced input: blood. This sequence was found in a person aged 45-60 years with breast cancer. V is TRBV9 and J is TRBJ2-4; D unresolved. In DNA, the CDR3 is TGTGCCAGCAGCGTAGCGGCAGAAAACATTCAGTACTTC. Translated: CASSVAAENIQYF. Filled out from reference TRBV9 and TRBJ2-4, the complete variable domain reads DSGVTQTPKHLITATGQRVTLRCSPRSGDLSVYWYQQSLDQGLQFLIQYYNGEERAKGNILERFSAQQFPDLHSELNLSSLELGDSALYFCASSVAAENIQYFGAGTRLSVL.